This T cell receptor beta chain was identified during a study of siplizumab effects on memory and regulatory T cells. General study findings and limits: Some alloreactive sequences were traceable to unstimulated CD4+ memory cells, and siplizumab significantly reduced them. No naive or memory phenotype could be assigned to roughly 75-96% of proliferating clones.

In germline, CDR1 is SQVTM, CDR2 ANQGSEA. V gave up 7 bases and J gave up 0 bases, with 9 bases separating them. This CDR3 region has 12 residues. This clone was picked up a small number of times. Its target is unknown. Roughly 100,000 TCR templates underwent assay in every sample. Clones were sequenced by immunoSEQ multiplex PCR, and TCRdb holds only the in-frame ones, with some missing. Of some 90,000 clones in the sample, around 90% were seen once. The TCR was taken from a human donor in good health. Input material: CD4+ T cells sorted from blood. The V call is TRBV29-1, the J call TRBJ1-1, with D possibly being TRBD1 (5 bases). The CDR3 bases are TGCAGCGCTGCGGGGGTGAACACTGAAGCTTTCTTT. Translated, it gives CSAAGVNTEAFF.